The clone carrying this TCR beta chain was seen at least ten times. The antigen remains unidentified. These data are taken from a study of T cells in Graves' hyperthyroidism and ophthalmopathy. V lost 2 bases, J lost 1 base, and 8 bases lay in between. Germline CDR1 and CDR2: MDHEN and SYDVKM. The CDR3 is 14 amino acids. Broader study findings: Most thyroid-expanded clonotypes above 0.001 were also found in blood.

Researchers took RNA transcripts and amplified the TCR beta CDR3 regions from them. First-round RT-PCR of the TCR CDR3 relied on the HTBI primer set. TCRdb re-called the multiplex PCR reads through MiXCR, storing one row per CDR3 protein. Of a few hundred thousand distinct CDR3 sequences listed, about 20% are singletons. V is TRBV28 and J is TRBJ1-2; D is undetermined. This receptor was taken from a man aged 18 to 30 with Graves' hyperthyroidism. What was sequenced was blood. The CDR3 is CASSLRYLNYGYTF. In nucleotides, the CDR3 is TGTGCCAGCAGTTTACGCTACCTTAACTATGGCTACACCTTC.